This entry lists 29 T cell receptor beta chains sequenced from one sample in a study of PD-1 blockade in classical Hodgkin lymphoma. The sample's time point: cycle 4 day 1 (C4D1), after more than five weeks of nivolumab. Every patient had relapsed following autologous stem cell transplantation, and cohorts differed in brentuximab vedotin exposure. Investigators isolated CD4+ T cells from thawed PBMCs through magnetic negative selection. Some clones are missing from TCRdb's copy, which holds only in-frame ones; the method was immunoSEQ multiplex PCR. The profile shows about 4,800 clones, about 79% of them singletons. The starting material was CD4+ T cells from blood, obtained before the fourth cycle of nivolumab. These receptors were obtained from a human donor with classical Hodgkin lymphoma.

The chain recombines TRBV4-1 with TRBJ1-2, with 8 bases matching TRBD1. The CDR3 contains 16 residues. CDR1 is MGHRA, CDR2 YSYEKL, per germline. The trim removed 3 bases at V and 2 bases at J, leaving 8 bases unmatched. DNA of the CDR3: TGCGCCAGCAGCCATGACTCAGGGGGCCCGAACTATGGCTACACCTTC. This encodes CASSHDSGGPNYGYTF.

This sequence joins TRBV27 and TRBJ2-3; 8 nucleotides agree with TRBD1. V gave up 5 bases and J gave up 9 bases; unmatched junction bases: 7. Germline V gene data show CDR1 as MNHEY and CDR2 as SMNVEV (reference sequence). The CDR3 has 13 amino acids. CDR3 amino acids: CASSPRTGKTQYF. In nucleotides, the CDR3 is TGTGCCAGCAGTCCCCGGACAGGGAAGACGCAGTATTTT.

V usage is TRBV19 and J usage is TRBJ1-3, with D tentatively TRBD1 (5 bases). The V end lost 6 bases, the J end lost 0 bases, and 15 bases lay between the germline ends. The CDR3 sequence is 16 residues long. The germline V gene encodes CDR1 LNHDA and CDR2 SQIVND (reference sequence). The CDR3, as DNA: TGTGCCAGTAGCGACCAGGGACCGAACTCTGGAAACACCATATATTTT. Translated: CASSDQGPNSGNTIYF.

This clone was observed a single time. The rearrangement uses TRBV28 and TRBJ1-6; 8 nucleotides line up with TRBD1. This CDR3 has 15 residues. Trimming took 3 bases from V and 7 from J; bases not matched to a gene: 5. In germline, CDR1 is MDHEN, CDR2 SYDVKM. The CDR3 spells CASSFKDRENSPLHF. The DNA of the CDR3 is TGTGCCAGCAGTTTCAAGGACAGGGAGAATTCACCCCTCCACTTT.

V gene TRBV28 combines with J gene TRBJ1-5; D remains ambiguous. The CDR3 is made up of 13 amino acids. CDR1 and CDR2 from the germline V gene are MDHEN and SYDVKM. V lost 7 bases, J lost 7 bases, and 14 bases lay in between. As DNA, the CDR3 is TGTGCCAGCACCCTACAAGTTACGCAGCCCCAGCATTTT. It specifies CASTLQVTQPQHF.

This rearrangement joins TRBV6-4 to TRBJ1-1; D is undetermined. CDR3 size: 11 residues. Germline-derived CDR1 and CDR2 are MRHNA and SNTAGT. V was pared by 6 bases and J by 7 bases, with 9 bases between. The CDR3 DNA sequence: TGTGCCAGCAGAGAGGGCCTTGAAGCTTTCTTT. Translated: CASREGLEAFF.

This chain connects TRBV10-1 to TRBJ2-2, with D possibly matching TRBD1 (6 bases). The CDR3 loop spans 15 amino acids. CDR1 is WNHNN, CDR2 SYGVQD, per germline (reference sequence). Trimming shortened V by 2 bases and J by 6 bases, and 13 bases separated the two germline ends. The CDR3 loop reads CASSEGQLGAGELFF. The CDR3 nucleotides are TGCGCCAGCAGTGAGGGACAGCTGGGGGCCGGGGAGCTGTTTTTT.

The gene calls are TRBV4-2 and TRBJ1-2; D is unresolved. CDR1 LGHNA and CDR2 YNFKEQ come from the germline V gene. V dropped 1 base and J dropped 8 bases, with 17 bases sitting between them. CDR3 length: 15 residues. DNA for the CDR3: TGTGCCAGCAGCCAAGCCCAACCGAACGTGGGCGGCTACACCTTC. Amino acids: CASSQAQPNVGGYTF.

This clone has just a few counts. The chain couples TRBV5-1 to TRBJ1-6; unclear D gene. The CDR3 totals 15 residues. V lost 1 base and J lost 5, with 10 bases in between. Per germline, CDR1 SGHRS and CDR2 YFSETQ. The CDR3 sequence: CASSLTSRNNSPLHF. In DNA form, the CDR3 reads TGCGCCAGCAGCTTGACCAGCCGAAATAATTCACCCCTCCACTTT.

The chain joins TRBV7-2 to TRBJ1-5, with D unresolved. The CDR3 has 14 amino acids. V lost 1 base and J lost 4, with 8 bases in between. The germline CDR1 and CDR2 sequences are SGHTA and FQGNSA. CDR3 nucleotides: TGTGCCAGCAGCTTAGTGTCGCAGAATCAGCCCCAGCATTTT. It is translated as CASSLVSQNQPQHF.

This clone was recorded a few times. The chain has TRBV10-1 and TRBJ1-3, with D possibly being TRBD1 (6 bases). The CDR3 covers 13 residues. CDR1 is WNHNN and CDR2 is SYGVQD in the germline V gene (reference sequence). The V gene lost 6 bases and the J gene lost 4 bases, with 10 bases spanning the gap. This CDR3 is CASRDTGGNTIYF. Written as DNA, the CDR3 is TGCGCCAGCAGGGATACAGGGGGAAACACCATATATTTT.

The chain uses TRBV30 and TRBJ2-7, with 7 bases identical to TRBD2. CDR1 and CDR2 (germline): GTSNPN, SVGIG (reference sequence). The V segment lost 3 bases and the J segment 5 bases; nucleotides outside the gene matches: 10. The CDR3 consists of 14 residues. CDR3 protein: CAWSGGLFLHEQYF. DNA of the CDR3: TGTGCCTGGAGCGGGGGACTATTTCTCCACGAGCAGTACTTC.

The rearrangement uses TRBV30 and TRBJ1-5; D might be TRBD1 (6 bases). The germline gives CDR1 GTSNPN, CDR2 SVGIG (reference sequence). There are 13 residues in the CDR3. Trimming removed 0 bases at V and 4 bases at J, with 7 bases between. In nucleotides, the CDR3 is TGTGCCTGGAGTGTTCAGGGGAATCAGCCCCAGCATTTT. Translating gives CAWSVQGNQPQHF.

This rearrangement joins TRBV6-5 to TRBJ1-5; a weak D match, TRBD1 (6 bases). The ends were cut back, 0 bases at V and 4 bases at J, with 7 bases in the middle. The V gene's germline CDR1 is MNHEY and CDR2 SVGAGI. The CDR3 consists of 14 residues. The CDR3 region has the DNA TGTGCCAGCAGTTACTCAAGGGGGAATCAGCCCCAGCATTTT. Translating it yields CASSYSRGNQPQHF.

For the CDR3, the DNA is TGTGCCAGCAGCCGTATAAGGGGATCGCAGTATTTT. Its translation: CASSRIRGSQYF. The V gene is TRBV6-5, the J gene TRBJ2-3, with D perhaps TRBD1 (5 bases). CDR1 is MNHEY and CDR2 is SVGAGI in the germline V gene. The V gene lost 6 bases and the J gene lost 10 bases, with 14 bases spanning the gap. The CDR3 spans 12 residues.

The chain recombines TRBV12-5 with TRBJ2-2; D is tentatively TRBD1 or TRBD2 (5 bases each). This CDR3 is 15 amino acids long. The germline CDR1 and CDR2 sequences are LGHNT and FRNRAP. V was cut by 5 bases and J by 2 bases, with 12 bases left in between. The CDR3, as DNA: TGTGCTAGTGGTCTTGGGGGAGTCAACACCGGGGAGCTGTTTTTT. It translates to CASGLGGVNTGELFF.

This clone was seen a few times. The rearrangement joins TRBV4-1 to TRBJ1-5; unclear D gene. CDR1 and CDR2 (germline): MGHRA, YSYEKL. Trimming cost V 2 bases and J 1 base, with 6 bases left between them. CDR3 size: 14 residues. The CDR3 DNA is TGCGCCAGCAGCCAACCGGGGAGCAATCAGCCCCAGCATTTT. Translation gives CASSQPGSNQPQHF.

This clone was recorded once. J is TRBJ2-5 and V is TRBV28, with D possibly matching TRBD2 (5 bases). The CDR3 runs to 15 residues. Trimming removed 2 bases at V and 4 bases at J, with 14 bases between. The germline V gene has CDR1 MDHEN and CDR2 SYDVKM. CDR3 in DNA: TGTGCCAGCAGTTTAAGCGGTGGATTGGGAGAGACCCAGTACTTC. It codes for CASSLSGGLGETQYF. The full variable domain, with the rest looked up from reference TRBV28 and TRBJ2-5, is DVKVTQSSRYLVKRTGEKVFLECVQDMDHENMFWYRQDPGLGLRLIYFSYDVKMKEKGDIPEGYSVSREKKERFSLILESASTNQTSMYLCASSLSGGLGETQYFGPGTRLLVL.

The chain carries TRBV6-5 and TRBJ1-2; D is unclear. The V end lost 5 bases, the J end lost 2 bases, and 9 bases lay between the germline ends. This CDR3 is 13 amino acids long. Germline V gene data show CDR1 as MNHEY and CDR2 as SVGAGI. The CDR3 spells CASSQPGNYGYTF. For the CDR3, the DNA is TGTGCCAGCAGTCAGCCTGGGAACTATGGCTACACCTTC.

This chain joins TRBV7-9 and TRBJ1-3; D gene ambiguous. Germline V gene lookup returns CDR1 SEHNR and CDR2 FQNEAQ (reference sequence). V lost 4 bases and J lost 0, with 13 bases in between. The length of the CDR3 is 16 residues. The CDR3 spells CASSWWTATSGNTIYF. For the CDR3, the DNA is TGTGCCAGCAGCTGGTGGACTGCAACCTCTGGAAACACCATATATTTT.

This clone was recorded only once. The gene calls are TRBV6-5 and TRBJ2-6; no firm D call. With 9 bases removed from V and 3 bases from J, the gap between germline ends came to 9 bases. This CDR3 comprises 13 residues. Germline V gene lookup returns CDR1 MNHEY and CDR2 SVGAGI. Here the CDR3 reads CASWLVGANVLTF. The CDR3, as DNA: TGTGCCAGTTGGTTAGTTGGGGCCAACGTCCTGACTTTC.

The rearrangement uses TRBV7-9 and TRBJ2-5; the D call may be TRBD1 or TRBD2 (5 bases each). CDR3 size: 18 residues. Per germline, CDR1 SEHNR and CDR2 FQNEAQ (reference sequence). Trimming removed 2 bases from V and 2 bases from J, with 21 bases in between. This CDR3 is CASSLKGWFGDRQETQYF. For the CDR3, the DNA is TGTGCCAGCAGCTTAAAGGGGTGGTTCGGGGACCGACAAGAGACCCAGTACTTC.

The chain is built from TRBV5-8 and TRBJ2-7, with 8 bases aligning to TRBD1. The germline CDR1 and CDR2 sequences are SGHTS and YDEGEE. The CDR3 runs to 15 residues. The trim removed 6 bases at V and 3 bases at J, leaving 11 bases unmatched. The CDR3 sequence is CASMRRGRGLYEQYF. The CDR3 nucleotides are TGTGCCAGCATGCGCAGGGGGCGCGGCCTCTACGAGCAGTACTTC.

The gene calls are TRBV27 and TRBJ2-7; 11 positions agree with TRBD2. CDR3 length: 17 amino acids. The trim removed 5 bases at V and 2 bases at J, leaving 11 bases unmatched. Germline V gene data show CDR1 as MNHEY and CDR2 as SMNVEV (reference sequence). The CDR3 loop reads CASSQMVLAGEPYEQYF. Here the CDR3 DNA reads TGTGCCAGCAGTCAAATGGTACTAGCGGGGGAACCCTACGAGCAGTACTTC.

The rearrangement joins TRBV28 to TRBJ1-5, with 9 bases identical to TRBD1. This CDR3 comprises 16 residues. Germline V gene data show CDR1 as MDHEN and CDR2 as SYDVKM. The trim removed 9 bases at V and 0 bases at J, leaving 9 bases unmatched. Here the CDR3 reads CASEGQGPYSNQPQHF. In DNA form, the CDR3 reads TGTGCCAGTGAGGGACAGGGACCCTATAGCAATCAGCCCCAGCATTTT.

V and J are TRBV13 and TRBJ2-1; D is unclear. CDR1 and CDR2 (germline): PRHDT, FYEKMQ (reference sequence). V lost 6 bases and J lost 5, with 14 bases in between. This CDR3 contains 14 residues. The CDR3 spells CASSWFLTNNEQFF. CDR3 nucleotides: TGTGCCAGCAGTTGGTTTCTAACCAACAATGAGCAGTTCTTC.

The gene calls are TRBV7-2 and TRBJ2-3; D is unresolved. Germline V gene lookup returns CDR1 SGHTA and CDR2 FQGNSA. This CDR3 is 12 amino acids long. Trimming took off 5 bases at V and 6 bases at J, with 9 bases between the two ends. The CDR3 sequence is CASSPSRDTQYF. Here the CDR3 DNA reads TGTGCCAGCAGCCCGAGCCGCGATACGCAGTATTTT. Combining the CDR3 with reference TRBV7-2 and TRBJ2-3 gives the whole variable domain GAGVSQSPSNKVTEKGKDVELRCDPISGHTALYWYRQSLGQGLEFLIYFQGNSAPDKSGLPSDRFSAERTGGSVSTLTIQRTQQEDSAVYLCASSPSRDTQYFGPGTRLTVL.

J is TRBJ2-7 and V is TRBV7-3; D may correspond to TRBD1 or TRBD2 (6 bases each). V gave up 5 bases and J gave up 5 bases, with 16 bases separating them. CDR3 length: 14 residues. The V gene's germline CDR1 is SGHTA and CDR2 FQGTGA. Written as DNA, the CDR3 is TGTGCCAGCAGCCTAAGGGGGGTGGAGGACGAGCAGTACTTC. Its translation is CASSLRGVEDEQYF.

This chain links TRBV15 with TRBJ2-3; no clear D. The germline V and J ends were trimmed by 7 bases and 3 bases, with 8 bases remaining between them. Per germline, CDR1 LNHNV and CDR2 YYDKDF (reference sequence). CDR3 size: 12 residues. The chain's CDR3 is CATTQDTDTQYF. The CDR3 coding sequence is TGTGCCACCACTCAAGATACAGATACGCAGTATTTT.